These 9 T cell receptor beta chains were all obtained from the same sample, sequenced in a study of cytomegalovirus exposure and HLA in healthy donors. Primers: 60 Vbeta forward and 13 Jbeta reverse. Data came from immunoSEQ multiplex PCR; TCRdb stores just in-frame clones and leaves some out. Altogether under 200,000 clones are present, around three quarters being singletons, with the ten largest covering around 4.8%. Sequencing was carried out using PBMCs. Receptors originate from a woman younger than 45 in good health and CMV-seropositive.

This clone occurred once. The chain has TRBV7-9 and TRBJ1-3, with TRBD1 as a possible D gene (5 bases). CDR3 length: 15 residues. Trimming removed 1 base from V and 4 bases from J, with 11 bases in between. Germline V gene sequence: CDR1 SEHNR, CDR2 FQNEAQ (reference sequence). CDR3 bases: TGTGCCAGCAGCTTAGTCGACAGTGGGGGAAACACCATATATTTT. It codes for CASSLVDSGGNTIYF.

As concerns this clone: Additional DNA sequences in this sample encode the identical CDR3. The rearrangement links TRBV13 to TRBJ1-4; the match to TRBD1 covers 7 bases. J gave up 7 bases and V 2 bases, and 4 bases lay outside the gene matches. CDR1 and CDR2 from the germline V gene are PRHDT and FYEKMQ (reference sequence). The CDR3 contains 14 residues. This CDR3 reads CASSLRQGSEKLFF. The CDR3 DNA reads as TGTGCCAGCAGCTTAAGACAGGGTAGTGAAAAACTGTTTTTT. The entire variable domain, with the rest obtained from reference TRBV13 and TRBJ1-4, is as follows: AAGVIQSPRHLIKEKRETATLKCYPIPRHDTVYWYQQGPGQDPQFLISFYEKMQSDKGSIPDRFSAQQFSDYHSELNMSSLELGDSALYFCASSLRQGSEKLFFGSGTQLSVL.

The chain uses TRBV25-1 and TRBJ1-6; TRBD1 might be the D (5 bases). V was pared by 6 bases and J by 10 bases, with 13 bases between. The CDR3 consists of 13 residues. Germline CDR1 is MGHDK and CDR2 is SYGVNS. CDR3 nucleotides: TGTGCCAGCAGGTCCAGGGAGGACTCACCCCTCCACTTT. It specifies CASRSREDSPLHF.

The chain recombines TRBV10-3 with TRBJ1-1; D is undetermined. The CDR3 totals 14 residues. Germline loops: CDR1 ENHRY, CDR2 SYGVKD. V lost 8 bases and J lost 2, with 15 bases in between. For the CDR3, the DNA is TGTGCCATCCGGCAAACAGAAGGAAACACTGAAGCTTTCTTT. This codes for CAIRQTEGNTEAFF.

By sample fraction, this clone is medium-sized. The V gene is TRBV4-2, the J gene TRBJ2-2; 9 bases map to TRBD1. J gave up 3 bases and V 1 base, and 0 bases lay outside the gene matches. The CDR3 is 15 residues long. Per germline, CDR1 LGHNA and CDR2 YNFKEQ. As DNA, the CDR3 is TGTGCCAGCAGCCAAGGGACAGGGGACACCGGGGAGCTGTTTTTT. Amino acid sequence: CASSQGTGDTGELFF.

This rearrangement joins TRBV28 to TRBJ1-4; the match to TRBD1 covers 7 bases. With V trimmed by 7 bases and J by 8 bases, 13 bases remained unmatched. Germline assignment: CDR1 MDHEN and CDR2 SYDVKM. This CDR3 region has 15 residues. The CDR3 DNA sequence: TGTGCCAGCACCCTAGGCGACAGGGTGGTGGAAAAACTGTTTTTT. Protein product: CASTLGDRVVEKLFF.

J is TRBJ2-7 and V is TRBV6-5; 7 positions agree with TRBD2. Germline loops: CDR1 MNHEY, CDR2 SVGAGI. V shed 7 bases and J 1 base; nucleotides not matched to a gene: 7. The CDR3 is 14 residues long. The CDR3 loop reads CASKGGSISYEQYF. The CDR3 DNA follows: TGTGCCAGCAAAGGCGGGAGTATATCCTACGAGCAGTACTTC.

V is TRBV27 and J is TRBJ1-4; D is unresolved. Trimming stripped 6 bases from V and 11 bases from J, with 16 bases between. Germline loops: CDR1 MNHEY, CDR2 SMNVEV (reference sequence). The CDR3 has 13 residues. The CDR3 loop is CASRQSPLGKLFF. DNA for the CDR3: TGTGCCAGCAGGCAATCTCCCCTCGGGAAACTGTTTTTT.

The V gene is TRBV7-9, the J gene TRBJ2-1; 10 nucleotides match TRBD2. Germline-derived CDR1 and CDR2 are SEHNR and FQNEAQ (reference sequence). The CDR3 totals 16 residues. J gave up 4 bases and V 4 bases, and 7 bases lay outside the gene matches. CDR3 coding DNA: TGTGCCAGCAGCTCTGAAGGGACTAGCGTGTACAATGAGCAGTTCTTC. This codes for CASSSEGTSVYNEQFF.